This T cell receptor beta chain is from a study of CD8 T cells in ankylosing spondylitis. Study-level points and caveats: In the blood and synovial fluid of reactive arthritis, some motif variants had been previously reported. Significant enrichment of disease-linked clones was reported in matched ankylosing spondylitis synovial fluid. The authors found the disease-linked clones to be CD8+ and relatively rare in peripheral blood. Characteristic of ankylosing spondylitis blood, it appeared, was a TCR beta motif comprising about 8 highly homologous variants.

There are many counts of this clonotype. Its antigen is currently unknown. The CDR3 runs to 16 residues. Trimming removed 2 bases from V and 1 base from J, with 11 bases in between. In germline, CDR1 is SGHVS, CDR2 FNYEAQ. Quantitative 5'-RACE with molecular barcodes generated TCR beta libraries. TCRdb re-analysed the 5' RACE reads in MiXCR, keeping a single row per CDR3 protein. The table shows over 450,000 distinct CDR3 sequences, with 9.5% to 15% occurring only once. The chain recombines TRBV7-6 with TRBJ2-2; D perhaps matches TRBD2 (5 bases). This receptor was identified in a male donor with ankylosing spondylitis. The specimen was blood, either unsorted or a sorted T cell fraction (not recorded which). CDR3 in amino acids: CASSLFSGMNTGELFF. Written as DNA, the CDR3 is TGTGCCAGCAGCTTATTTTCGGGGATGAACACCGGGGAGCTGTTTTTT.